Reported below is one T cell receptor (beta chain). Using RNA template, CDR3s of TCR alpha and beta were amplified with iRepertoire arm-PCR. MiXCR, applied by TCRdb to the multiplex PCR reads, yields one record per CDR3 protein. The top ten hold roughly 5.5% of the sample, which has 150,000 to 200,000 distinct CDR3 sequences, more than 35% seen once. The data belong to a study of glioma-infiltrating T cells. The CDR3 is made up of 16 amino acids. CDR1 and CDR2 from the germline V gene are MNHEY and SMNVEV (reference sequence). V lost 5 bases to trimming and J lost 9 bases, with 25 bases between them. The sequenced material came from glioma tissue, nonneoplastic brain tissue, or PBMCs (not recorded which). V usage is TRBV27 and J usage is TRBJ2-5, with a tentative D call TRBD1 (6 bases). This receptor was identified in a human donor with low-grade glioma or glioblastoma, undergoing nonglioma brain surgery, or in good health (not recorded which). The CDR3 DNA reads TGTGCCAGCAGTCCCCCGGGACATGGGGCCACGGGGCCCCAGTACTTC. It yields the protein CASSPPGHGATGPQYF.